This T cell receptor (beta chain) stems from a study of blood T cell repertoires in COVID-19. At the level of the study: COVID-19 samples, acute and convalescent, were from the United States, Italy and Spain. Sample material is recorded as cDNA or gDNA derived from T cells, B-cell-depleted T cells, or PBMCs.

CDR1 and CDR2 from the germline V gene are SGDLS and YYNGEE. The CDR3 has 17 amino acids. V was clipped by 2 bases and J by 2 bases, with 20 bases between them. This clone was counted a single time. Original handling: Counts of nucleated cells, estimated from reference gene primer amplification, were obtained. The method was immunoSEQ multiplex PCR; TCRdb's version includes in-frame clones alone and lacks a portion of them. V, J and clone size derive from that table, while D and trimming were established from the DNA sequence. The table records over 45,000 clones, roughly 82% of them present only once.

The chain has TRBV9 and TRBJ2-7, with D possibly being TRBD1 (6 bases). The specimen sequenced was peripheral blood. The source of this sequence is a woman over 75 with acute or convalescent COVID-19. CDR3 nucleotide sequence: TGTGCCAGCAGCGTGTCATCAGGGGTTTTATCCCCCTACGAGCAGTACTTC. Translating gives CASSVSSGVLSPYEQYF.